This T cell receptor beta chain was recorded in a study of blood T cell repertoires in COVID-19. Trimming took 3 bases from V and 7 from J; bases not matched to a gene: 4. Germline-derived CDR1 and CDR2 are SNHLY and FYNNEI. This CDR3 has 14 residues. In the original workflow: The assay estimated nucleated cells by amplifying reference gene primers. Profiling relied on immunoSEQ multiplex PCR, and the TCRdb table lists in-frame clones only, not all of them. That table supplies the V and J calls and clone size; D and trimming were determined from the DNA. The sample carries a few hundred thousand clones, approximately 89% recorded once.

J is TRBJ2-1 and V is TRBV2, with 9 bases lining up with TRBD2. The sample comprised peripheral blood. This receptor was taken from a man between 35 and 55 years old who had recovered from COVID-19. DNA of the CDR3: TGTGCCAGCAGTGATCCGAGCGGGAGGAATGAGCAGTTCTTC. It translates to CASSDPSGRNEQFF.